This T cell receptor beta chain is from a study of blood T cell repertoires in COVID-19. As for the study in general: T cells, B-cell-depleted T cells, or PBMCs provided the cDNA or gDNA that served as material.

This study enrolled people aged 18 to 89 from about two dozen US geographic areas. Cohort allocation depended upon clinical history that participants reported. Libraries were prepared by immunoSEQ multiplex PCR; TCRdb keeps only in-frame clonotypes and omits some of them. The table has 250,000 to 300,000 clones, roughly 90% seen once. This CDR3 has 19 amino acids. Deletions cut 1 base from V and 0 bases from J, with 16 bases between. Per germline, CDR1 MNHEY and CDR2 SMNVEV (reference sequence). Input material: PBMCs or T cells enriched from blood (not recorded which). V and J are TRBV27 and TRBJ1-6, with D possibly matching TRBD1 (6 bases). This receptor was taken from a woman in her 30s who had recovered from COVID-19. CDR3 protein: CASSLLQGNIGSYNSPLHF. DNA for the CDR3: TGTGCCAGCAGTTTATTACAGGGAAATATCGGCTCCTATAATTCACCCCTCCACTTT.